Below are 11 T cell receptor beta chains sequenced from a single sample in a study of T-cell reconstitution after alpha-beta-depleted transplantation in children. During its preparation, the TCRbeta library received unique molecular identifiers. TCRdb analysed the PCR reads with MiXCR anew, one entry per CDR3 protein. The sample includes over 200,000 distinct CDR3 sequences, about 8.4% of them seen just once. This specimen consisted of PBMCs, mostly from graft donor cells, obtained 360 days after TCRalphabeta/CD19-depleted stem cell transplant. All receptors derive from a male patient between 2 and 15 years old who had a stem cell transplant for acute myeloid leukemia, so the T cells may come from the graft donor.

The chain carries TRBV4-1 and TRBJ1-5, with 9 bases fitting TRBD1. Germline CDR1 MGHRA, CDR2 YSYEKL. This CDR3 has 17 amino acids. V lost 3 bases to trimming and J lost 7 bases; unmatched junction nucleotides: 13. CDR3 coding DNA: TGCGCCAGCAGCCAGTCAGGACAGGGGCTTTCAGGGCAGCCCCAGCATTTT. It yields the protein CASSQSGQGLSGQPQHF.

This clonotype occurred a few times. The rearrangement links TRBV29-1 to TRBJ2-7; D may correspond to TRBD1 or TRBD2 (5 bases each). The V gene lost 7 bases and the J gene lost 5 bases, with 21 bases spanning the gap. The CDR3 contains 14 residues. Germline CDR1 SQVTM, CDR2 ANQGSEA. The CDR3 region has the DNA TGCAGCGCTTCCCCCCCGGGGCTAGTTAACGAGCAGTACTTC. This translates into CSASPPGLVNEQYF.

This clonotype was recorded many times. CDR3 sequence (DNA): TGCGCCAGCAGCTTGGCCGGGGGACATCCACTCTACGAGCAGTACTTC. It encodes CASSLAGGHPLYEQYF. The J gene is TRBJ2-7, the V gene TRBV5-1; D is tentatively TRBD1 or TRBD2 (6 bases each). CDR1 and CDR2 (germline): SGHRS, YFSETQ. The CDR3 contains 16 residues. V was shortened by 0 bases and J by 3 bases, with 16 bases between the two germline ends. Based on the CDR3 plus reference TRBV5-1 and TRBJ2-7, the full variable domain is KAGVTQTPRYLIKTRGQQVTLSCSPISGHRSVSWYQQTPGQGLQFLFEYFSETQRNKGNFPGRFSGRQFSNSRSEMNVSTLELGDSALYLCASSLAGGHPLYEQYFGPGTRLTVT.

This clonotype was found many times. CDR3: CASRDGRSYEQYF. For the CDR3, the DNA is TGTGCCAGCAGAGACGGCCGCTCCTACGAGCAGTACTTC. This chain connects TRBV6-1 to TRBJ2-7, with D unclear. CDR3 size: 13 residues. Trimming took off 6 bases at V and 0 bases at J, with 9 bases between the two ends. In germline, CDR1 is MNHNS, CDR2 SASEGT.

The sample holds many counts of this clonotype. This chain uses TRBV27 with TRBJ2-7; 15 nucleotides match TRBD2. The V segment lost 5 bases and the J segment 12 bases; nucleotides outside the gene matches: 8. The CDR3 runs 14 residues. Germline V lookup: CDR1 MNHEY, CDR2 SMNVEV (reference sequence). CDR3 region: CASSRDRTSGRGYF. The CDR3 DNA reads TGTGCCAGCAGTCGGGATCGGACTAGCGGGAGGGGGTACTTC.

This clonotype was seen a handful of times. The gene calls are TRBV20-1 and TRBJ1-3; D not certain. CDR1 and CDR2 (germline): DFQATT, SNEGSKA (reference sequence). The length of the CDR3 is 12 residues. The ends were cut back, 3 bases at V and 1 base at J, with 4 bases in the middle. The CDR3 DNA reads TGCAGTGCTAGTGGGTCTGGAAACACCATATATTTT. Translated, it gives CSASGSGNTIYF.

V and J are TRBV19 and TRBJ2-2; D is perhaps TRBD1 (6 bases). Trimming shortened V by 7 bases and J by 3 bases, and 21 bases separated the two germline ends. Germline loops: CDR1 LNHDA, CDR2 SQIVND (reference sequence). The CDR3 has 17 amino acids. The DNA for the CDR3 is TGTGCCAGTACCCCACATCGGAGTAACAGGGACACCGGGGAGCTGTTTTTT. Residues: CASTPHRSNRDTGELFF.

The J gene is TRBJ2-5, the V gene TRBV6-6, with a weak D call TRBD2 (5 bases). Looked up from germline, CDR1 is MNHNY and CDR2 is SVGAGI (reference sequence). This CDR3 region has 12 residues. V lost 6 bases and J lost 5, with 10 bases in between. The CDR3, as DNA: TGTGCCAGCAGCGGGGTGAGGGAGACCCAGTACTTC. As protein: CASSGVRETQYF.

The V and J genes are TRBV30 and TRBJ2-1, with 7 positions matching TRBD2. The CDR3 runs to 13 residues. Germline assignment: CDR1 GTSNPN and CDR2 SVGIG (reference sequence). The CDR3 coding sequence is TGTGCTACTAGCGCGCTACTTTACAATGAGCAGTTCTTC. Residues: CATSALLYNEQFF.

V usage is TRBV14 and J usage is TRBJ2-4, with D possibly matching TRBD2 (5 bases). In germline, CDR1 is SGHDN, CDR2 FVKESK. With 1 base removed from V and 6 bases from J, the gap between germline ends came to 13 bases. This CDR3 has 15 residues. As DNA, the CDR3 is TGTGCCAGCAGCCAAGTAGACGGGGTTCGAAACATTCAGTACTTC. Protein sequence: CASSQVDGVRNIQYF. The full variable domain, completed using reference TRBV14 and TRBJ2-4, is EAGVTQFPSHSVIEKGQTVTLRCDPISGHDNLYWYRRVMGKEIKFLLHFVKESKQDESGMPNNRFLAERTGGTYSTLKVQPAELEDSGVYFCASSQVDGVRNIQYFGAGTRLSVL.

This clonotype has ten or more counts. This rearrangement joins TRBV5-1 to TRBJ2-7; D is tentatively TRBD1 or TRBD2 (5 bases each). Between the trimmed V and J ends, which lost 7 bases and 6 bases, there was a span of 17 bases. This CDR3 contains 13 residues. The germline V gene has CDR1 SGHRS and CDR2 YFSETQ. The CDR3 DNA is TGCGCCAGCGGCCAAGATGGGGGTTTCGAGCAGTACTTC. This gives the protein CASGQDGGFEQYF.